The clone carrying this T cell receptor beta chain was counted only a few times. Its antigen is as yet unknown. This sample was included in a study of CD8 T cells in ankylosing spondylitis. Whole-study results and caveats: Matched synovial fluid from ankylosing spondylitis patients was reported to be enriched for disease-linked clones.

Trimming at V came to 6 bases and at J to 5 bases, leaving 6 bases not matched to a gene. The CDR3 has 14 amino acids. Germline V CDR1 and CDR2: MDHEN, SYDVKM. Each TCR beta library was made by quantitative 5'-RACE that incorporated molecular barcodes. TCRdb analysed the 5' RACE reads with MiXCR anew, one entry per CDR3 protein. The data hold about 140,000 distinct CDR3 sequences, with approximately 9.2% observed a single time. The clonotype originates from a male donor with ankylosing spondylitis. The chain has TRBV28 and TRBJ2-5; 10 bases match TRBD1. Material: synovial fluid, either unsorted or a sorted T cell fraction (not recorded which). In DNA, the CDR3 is TGTGCCAGCAGGATTCCGGGACAGGGGGAGACCCAGTACTTC. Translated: CASRIPGQGETQYF.